These 32 T cell receptor beta chains share one sample of origin, sequenced in a study of T cell responses to AZD1222 COVID-19 vaccine. Repertoires were generated with immunoSEQ multiplex PCR, while TCRdb's copy carries only in-frame clones and drops some. The data show 35,000 to 50,000 clones, with roughly 78% seen just once and roughly 20% held by the top ten. Specimen: peripheral blood, collected 28 days after the second dose of the MenACWY control vaccine. Every receptor here comes from an adult who received the MenACWY meningococcal vaccine as a control.

The rearrangement links TRBV19 to TRBJ2-3; D is tentatively TRBD1 or TRBD2 (5 bases each). The CDR3 is made up of 14 amino acids. Per germline, CDR1 LNHDA and CDR2 SQIVND (reference sequence). V lost 0 bases and J 6 bases, leaving 10 bases between the germline ends. In DNA form, the CDR3 reads TGTGCCAGTAGTATAGAAGGGGCGGGCGATACGCAGTATTTT. This codes for CASSIEGAGDTQYF.

The chain is built from TRBV20-1 and TRBJ1-1; D is unclear. Trimming removed 3 bases from V and 8 bases from J, with 4 bases in between. CDR3 size: 9 residues. From germline, CDR1 is DFQATT and CDR2 SNEGSKA (reference sequence). This chain's CDR3 is CSAREEAFF. CDR3 nucleotides: TGCAGTGCTAGGGAAGAAGCTTTCTTT.

The chain recombines TRBV23-1 with TRBJ2-7; 8 nucleotides line up with TRBD2. TRBV23-1 is an ORF, with its function uncertain. The CDR3 is 16 residues long. The V and J ends lost 6 bases and 4 bases, in that order; junction bases with no gene match: 14. This chain's CDR3 is CASSPGGVRFVYEQYV. The CDR3 DNA reads TGCGCCAGCAGCCCGGGGGGGGTCCGCTTCGTATACGAGCAGTACGTC.

V usage is TRBV9 and J usage is TRBJ1-3; D might be TRBD1 (6 bases). The CDR3 sequence is 16 residues long. The germline gives CDR1 SGDLS, CDR2 YYNGEE. V was clipped by 3 bases and J by 0 bases, with 13 bases between them. The CDR3 coding sequence is TGTGCCAGCAGCGCGGGACACCCGAGCTCTGGAAACACCATATATTTT. Its translation is CASSAGHPSSGNTIYF.

J is TRBJ1-6 and V is TRBV5-4; D might be TRBD1 (5 bases). From germline, CDR1 is SGHNT and CDR2 YYREEE (reference sequence). The CDR3 contains 14 residues. The germline V and J ends were trimmed by 4 bases and 8 bases, with 13 bases remaining between them. CDR3: CASSRLGGDSPLHF. CDR3 nucleotide sequence: TGTGCCAGCAGCCGGTTGGGGGGGGATTCACCCCTCCACTTT.

The V call is TRBV21-1, the J call TRBJ2-7; the table's D call TRBD1 went unverified against the DNA. TRBV21-1 is shown as a pseudogene. The CDR3 sequence is 15 residues long. The CDR3 bases are TGTGCCAGCAGCGATCGGGCGGACAGGACCTACGAGCAGTACGTC. This translates into CASSDRADRTYEQYV.

The chain is built from TRBV30 and TRBJ1-5, with D perhaps TRBD1 (5 bases). V gave up 2 bases and J gave up 7 bases, with 12 bases separating them. The CDR3 totals 13 residues. Germline CDR1 reads GTSNPN; CDR2 reads SVGIG (reference sequence). The CDR3 DNA follows: TGTGCCTGGAGTCAGGGCTTGCGCCAGCCCCAGCATTTT. Translation gives CAWSQGLRQPQHF.

J is TRBJ1-1 and V is TRBV4-1, with TRBD1 matching 7 bases. Unmatched junction bases numbered 11, after V lost 4 bases and J lost 0 bases. This CDR3 comprises 17 residues. Germline-derived CDR1 and CDR2 are MGHRA and YSYEKL. CDR3 sequence (DNA): TGCGCCAGCAGCCGCCGTCCCGGGACAGAGGTGAACACTGAAGCTTTCTTT. Protein: CASSRRPGTEVNTEAFF.

This chain links TRBV28 with TRBJ2-2; 7 bases are a match to TRBD2. The V and J ends lost 8 bases and 6 bases, in that order; junction bases with no gene match: 0. This CDR3 comprises 11 residues. Germline V gives CDR1 MDHEN, CDR2 SYDVKM. The CDR3 DNA reads TGTGCCAGCGGGGGGGCCGGGGAGCTGTTTTTT. It yields the protein CASGGAGELFF.

Only a few counts were recorded for this clone. The rearrangement uses TRBV3-1 (or the pseudogene TRBV3-2) and TRBJ2-1; D might be TRBD2 (6 bases). This CDR3 spans 14 amino acids. Germline CDR1 reads LGHDT; CDR2 reads YNNKEL (reference sequence). Trimming removed 4 bases from V and 5 bases from J, with 12 bases in between. The CDR3 loop is CASSPGGNHNEQFF. The CDR3 DNA follows: TGTGCCAGCAGCCCGGGCGGGAACCACAATGAGCAGTTCTTC.

The CDR3 loop reads CASRISTNEKLFF. The CDR3 bases are TGTGCCAGCAGAATATCAACTAATGAAAAACTGTTTTTT. V usage is TRBV6-5 and J usage is TRBJ1-4, with D unclear. The CDR3 totals 13 residues. Germline values: CDR1 MNHEY, CDR2 SVGAGI. The V and J ends lost 6 bases and 0 bases respectively, with 5 bases between them.

This clone was counted at least ten times. The chain uses TRBV25-1 and TRBJ2-7; D assignment may be TRBD1 or TRBD2 (5 bases each). The CDR3 is made up of 14 amino acids. The germline V gene encodes CDR1 MGHDK and CDR2 SYGVNS. V was shortened by 8 bases and J by 0 bases, with 14 bases between the two germline ends. This chain's CDR3 is CASVGVARSYEQYF. Written as DNA, the CDR3 is TGTGCCAGCGTGGGGGTAGCGCGCTCCTACGAGCAGTACTTC.

DNA for the CDR3: TGTGCCAGCAGCCCCGACAGTACCGGCTATGGCTACACCTTC. As protein: CASSPDSTGYGYTF. The chain combines TRBV3-1 (or the pseudogene TRBV3-2) with TRBJ1-2; tentatively, D is TRBD1 (5 bases). Germline loops: CDR1 LGHDT, CDR2 YNNKEL (reference sequence). V lost 4 bases, J lost 4 bases, and 13 bases lay in between. This CDR3 comprises 14 residues.

In this sample, this clone turned up a few times. The chain combines TRBV11-1 with TRBJ2-1, with D possibly matching TRBD1 (5 bases). Trimming left V 1 base short and J 7 bases short, with 8 bases between. CDR1 and CDR2 from the germline V gene are SGHAT and FQDESV (reference sequence). The CDR3 length is 13 residues. The CDR3 spells CASSLGDSNEQFF. The CDR3 bases are TGTGCCAGCAGCTTAGGAGACAGTAATGAGCAGTTCTTC.

The V gene is TRBV30, the J gene TRBJ2-5; 7 nucleotides match TRBD1. The CDR3 runs 11 residues. Germline-derived CDR1 and CDR2 are GTSNPN and SVGIG (reference sequence). The CDR3 coding sequence is TGTGCACATGGGACAGCCGAAGCCCAGTACTTC. This sequence encodes CAHGTAEAQYF.

This clone was detected ten times or more. The V gene is TRBV7-9, the J gene TRBJ2-3, with no clear D. Germline-derived CDR1 and CDR2 are SEHNR and FQNEAQ (reference sequence). The CDR3 has 17 residues. Trimming pared 5 bases from V and 1 base from J, leaving 19 bases between. This CDR3 is CASSPGATGSRTDTQYF. The CDR3 DNA reads as TGTGCCAGCAGCCCTGGAGCGACCGGGTCTCGCACAGATACGCAGTATTTT. Supplemented by reference TRBV7-9 and TRBJ2-3, the full variable domain reads DTGVSQNPRHKITKRGQNVTFRCDPISEHNRLYWYRQTLGQGPEFLTYFQNEAQLEKSRLLSDRFSAERPKGSFSTLEIQRTEQGDSAMYLCASSPGATGSRTDTQYFGPGTRLTVL.

This chain connects TRBV9 to TRBJ2-1; 12 nucleotides match TRBD2. The length of the CDR3 is 15 residues. The J segment lost 8 bases and the V segment lost 1 base, leaving 4 bases of the junction unmatched. Germline lookup yields CDR1 SGDLS and CDR2 YYNGEE. The CDR3 protein is CASSVRLAGGDEQFF. The DNA for the CDR3 is TGTGCCAGCAGCGTACGGCTAGCGGGAGGGGATGAGCAGTTCTTC.

The rearrangement links TRBV20-1 to TRBJ1-6; tentatively, D is TRBD1 (6 bases). The CDR3 spans 15 residues. With 3 bases removed from V and 7 bases from J, the gap between germline ends came to 16 bases. CDR1 and CDR2 (germline): DFQATT, SNEGSKA (reference sequence). The CDR3 spells CSASSSGDGNSPLHF. In DNA, the CDR3 is TGCAGTGCTAGTTCCTCAGGGGATGGGAATTCACCCCTCCACTTT.

The chain has TRBV27 and TRBJ2-3, with D perhaps matching TRBD1 (5 bases). Per germline, CDR1 MNHEY and CDR2 SMNVEV (reference sequence). The ends were cut back, 7 bases at V and 1 base at J, with 15 bases in the middle. The CDR3 is made up of 15 amino acids. CDR3 nucleotides: TGTGCCAGCACCCCCTACAGGTCCCGCACAGATACGCAGTATTTT. Amino acids: CASTPYRSRTDTQYF.

The chain combines TRBV11-2 with TRBJ2-5; 10 nucleotides align to TRBD2. CDR3 length: 14 amino acids. Germline CDR1 and CDR2: SGHAT and FQNNGV. The junction had 4 bases not matched to a gene; V was cut back by 7 bases and J by 2 bases. CDR3: CASTRAGGQETQYF. CDR3 DNA sequence: TGTGCCAGCACCCGAGCGGGGGGGCAAGAGACCCAGTACTTC. The variable domain in full, completed from reference TRBV11-2 and TRBJ2-5, reads EAGVAQSPRYKIIEKRQSVAFWCNPISGHATLYWYQQILGQGPKLLIQFQNNGVVDDSQLPKDRFSAERLKGVDSTLKIQPAKLEDSAVYLCASTRAGGQETQYFGPGTRLLVL.

On this clone itself: The junction shows a germline mismatch at one end, possibly a read error. The V and J genes are TRBV11-2 and TRBJ2-7; a weak D match, TRBD2 (5 bases). The CDR3 extends over 15 amino acids. CDR1 is SGHAT, CDR2 FQNNGV, per germline. CDR3 loop: CASSSRYGGNTPPRF. CDR3 bases: TGTGCCAGCAGCTCCCGATATGGAGGAAATACCCCCCCCCGATTC. The full variable domain, with the rest looked up from reference TRBV11-2 and TRBJ2-7, is EAGVAQSPRYKIIEKRQSVAFWCNPISGHATLYWYQQILGQGPKLLIQFQNNGVVDDSQLPKDRFSAERLKGVDSTLKIQPAKLEDSAVYLCASSSRYGGNTPPRFGPGTRLTVT.

A note on this clone: The junction departs from the called germline gene at one end, perhaps through a read error. Written as DNA, the CDR3 is TGTGTCACCAGTGACCCGGGACTAGCGGGATCCTTAGATACGCAGTATTTT. Translated, it gives CVTSDPGLAGSLDTQYF. The V call is TRBV24-1, the J call TRBJ2-3; 13 bases fit TRBD2. This CDR3 has 17 residues. Per the germline V gene, CDR1 is KGHDR and CDR2 is SFDVKD.

This clone was picked up a small number of times. The V call is TRBV28, the J call TRBJ1-3; D might be TRBD1 (5 bases). Trimming cost V 4 bases and J 2 bases, with 30 bases left between them. CDR1 MDHEN and CDR2 SYDVKM come from the germline V gene. The CDR3 extends over 21 amino acids. DNA of the CDR3: TGTGCCAGCAGTTACTACTTGGGGGACGGAGTGGTGGGATACACTGGAAACACCATATATTTT. Its translation: CASSYYLGDGVVGYTGNTIYF. The full variable domain, completed using reference TRBV28 and TRBJ1-3, is DVKVTQSSRYLVKRTGEKVFLECVQDMDHENMFWYRQDPGLGLRLIYFSYDVKMKEKGDIPEGYSVSREKKERFSLILESASTNQTSMYLCASSYYLGDGVVGYTGNTIYFGEGSWLTVV.

The sample holds a few counts of this clone. The gene calls are TRBV7-6 and TRBJ1-5; 8 bases map to TRBD1. The germline V gene encodes CDR1 SGHVS and CDR2 FNYEAQ. This CDR3 spans 20 amino acids. The ends lost 4 bases at V and 3 bases at J; junction bases unmatched: 20. CDR3 residues: CASSSAPTGGRNADNQPQHF. CDR3 nucleotide sequence: TGTGCCAGCAGCTCGGCCCCAACAGGGGGTCGTAACGCCGACAATCAGCCCCAGCATTTT.

This chain joins TRBV5-1 and TRBJ1-1; D remains ambiguous. Between the trimmed V and J ends, which lost 0 bases and 0 bases, there was a span of 3 bases. The germline V gene encodes CDR1 SGHRS and CDR2 YFSETQ. The CDR3 covers 13 residues. Written as DNA, the CDR3 is TGCGCCAGCAGCTTGGAGTTGAACACTGAAGCTTTCTTT. The encoded protein is CASSLELNTEAFF.

The rearrangement joins TRBV2 to TRBJ1-5; D is unclear. Trimming took 3 bases from V and 5 from J, leaving 8 bases between them. CDR3 length: 13 amino acids. Germline loops: CDR1 SNHLY, CDR2 FYNNEI. CDR3 coding DNA: TGTGCCAGCAGTGAGGTGAGCGATCAGCCCCAGCATTTT. Translation: CASSEVSDQPQHF.

V and J are TRBV28 and TRBJ2-6; 7 positions agree with TRBD1. CDR1 and CDR2 (germline): MDHEN, SYDVKM. The CDR3 spans 19 residues. The V gene end was trimmed by 5 bases and the J gene end by 0 bases; junction bases not matched to a gene: 13. The CDR3 sequence: CASSLHKGAIHSGANVLTF. CDR3 nucleotide sequence: TGTGCCAGCAGTCTCCACAAGGGGGCTATACACTCTGGGGCCAACGTCCTGACTTTC.

CDR3 nucleotides: TGTGCCAGCAGTTTAAGGGGTAGTACGCAGTATTTT. Its protein product is CASSLRGSTQYF. The chain has TRBV28 and TRBJ2-3, with TRBD1 as a possible D gene (5 bases). The CDR3 spans 12 residues. Germline CDR1 reads MDHEN; CDR2 reads SYDVKM. V dropped 2 bases and J dropped 8 bases, with 8 bases sitting between them.

The rearrangement uses TRBV19 and TRBJ1-2; D ambiguous. This CDR3 comprises 14 residues. Trimming took 4 bases from V and 7 from J, leaving 16 bases between them. Germline values: CDR1 LNHDA, CDR2 SQIVND (reference sequence). This chain's CDR3 is CASSNYDVGIGYTF. The CDR3 DNA sequence: TGTGCCAGTAGTAATTATGACGTTGGAATTGGCTACACCTTC.

The chain uses TRBV19 and TRBJ1-2; D perhaps matches TRBD1 (6 bases). The length of the CDR3 is 13 residues. Germline V gives CDR1 LNHDA, CDR2 SQIVND (reference sequence). V gave up 4 bases and J gave up 6 bases, with 12 bases separating them. The CDR3 is CASSTDRQDGYTF. The CDR3 coding sequence is TGTGCCAGTAGTACCGACAGACAGGATGGCTACACCTTC.

CDR3 coding DNA: TGTGCCACCAGTGATTCGGACTTGCGGGGGGAAGCTTTCTTT. Protein sequence: CATSDSDLRGEAFF. This chain links TRBV24-1 with TRBJ1-1, with D tentatively TRBD1 (5 bases). This CDR3 is 14 amino acids long. Trimming left V 2 bases short and J 8 bases short, with 14 bases between. Germline-derived CDR1 and CDR2 are KGHDR and SFDVKD.

The J gene is TRBJ2-7, the V gene TRBV13, with D possibly being TRBD1 (5 bases). V dropped 0 bases and J dropped 3 bases, with 9 bases sitting between them. This CDR3 comprises 14 residues. Per germline, CDR1 PRHDT and CDR2 FYEKMQ (reference sequence). DNA of the CDR3: TGTGCCAGCAGCTTAGGCCAGGGTGTCTACGAGCAGTACTTC. Translated, it gives CASSLGQGVYEQYF.